Listed below are T cell receptor beta chains from one sample, sequenced in a study of blood T cell repertoires in COVID-19. Sequencing was performed with immunoSEQ multiplex PCR; in TCRdb, only in-frame clones are kept and a portion is missing. Seen here are roughly 81,000 clones, around 80% observed once, and the top ten hold less than 11%. The sequencing input was peripheral blood. These receptors all come from a man aged 55 to 70 with acute or convalescent COVID-19. Each CDR3 is given with its conserved first and last residue. A D gene is named only where the DNA matches it firmly. Part of the rows lack a size; the others show once, few, many or a class for expanded clones.

v_call: TRBV5-1; j_call: TRBJ2-5; clone_size: once; d_call: TRBD2; cdr3_aa: CASSSRTSGGETQYF; cdr3_nt: TGCGCCAGCAGCTCTCGGACTAGCGGGGGAGAGACCCAGTACTTC
v_call: TRBV18; j_call: TRBJ2-3; clone_size: .; d_call: .; cdr3_aa: CASSPPNGVTDTQYF; cdr3_nt: TGTGCCAGCTCACCACCGAACGGGGTCACAGATACGCAGTATTTT
v_call: TRBV20-1; j_call: TRBJ2-3; clone_size: .; d_call: .; cdr3_aa: CSASQGTATTDTQYF; cdr3_nt: TGCAGTGCTAGTCAGGGGACCGCTACCACAGATACGCAGTATTTT
v_call: TRBV4-3; j_call: TRBJ2-3; clone_size: .; d_call: TRBD2; cdr3_aa: CASSHLLAASGGTDTQYF; cdr3_nt: TGCGCCAGCAGCCACCTTCTAGCAGCTAGCGGGGGCACAGATACGCAGTATTTT
v_call: TRBV6-5; j_call: TRBJ2-5; clone_size: few; d_call: .; cdr3_aa: CASSSTRAGKTDF; cdr3_nt: TGTGCCAGCAGTTCGACGAGGGCGGGGAAAACCGACTTC
v_call: TRBV10-3; j_call: TRBJ2-7; clone_size: few; d_call: .; cdr3_aa: CAISGGTYEQYF; cdr3_nt: TGTGCCATCAGTGGCGGGACCTACGAGCAGTACTTC
v_call: TRBV3-1/TRBV3-2; j_call: TRBJ2-2; clone_size: few; d_call: .; cdr3_aa: CASSQGGSEELFF; cdr3_nt: TGTGCCAGCAGCCAAGGCGGGTCGGAGGAGCTGTTTTTT
v_call: TRBV7-2; j_call: TRBJ2-7; clone_size: once; d_call: TRBD2; cdr3_aa: CASRLAGKAYEQYF; cdr3_nt: TGTGCCAGCCGACTAGCGGGGAAGGCCTACGAGCAGTACTTC
v_call: TRBV5-1; j_call: TRBJ2-3; clone_size: .; d_call: TRBD2; cdr3_aa: CASSLGGLAGLDTQYF; cdr3_nt: TGCGCCAGCAGCTTGGGCGGACTAGCGGGATTGGATACGCAGTATTTT
v_call: TRBV7-6; j_call: TRBJ2-1; clone_size: .; d_call: TRBD2; cdr3_aa: CASSLVPLHGGNQNEQFF; cdr3_nt: TGTGCCAGCAGCTTAGTTCCCCTCCACGGGGGGAACCAGAATGAGCAGTTCTTC
v_call: TRBV7-3; j_call: TRBJ2-1; clone_size: .; d_call: TRBD2; cdr3_aa: CASSPGGALYNEQFF; cdr3_nt: TGTGCCAGCAGCCCGGGGGGGGCCCTCTACAATGAGCAGTTCTTC
v_call: TRBV5-4; j_call: TRBJ2-7; clone_size: .; d_call: .; cdr3_aa: CASSRGGERIYEQYF; cdr3_nt: TGTGCCAGCAGCCGAGGAGGGGAGAGGATTTACGAGCAGTACTTC
v_call: TRBV2; j_call: TRBJ2-3; clone_size: .; d_call: TRBD2; cdr3_aa: CASSEGLAGLDTQYF; cdr3_nt: TGTGCCAGCAGTGAGGGACTAGCGGGGTTGGATACGCAGTATTTT
v_call: TRBV24-1; j_call: TRBJ1-5; clone_size: .; d_call: .; cdr3_aa: CATELGREGQPQHF; cdr3_nt: TGTGCCACCGAACTGGGCAGGGAAGGTCAGCCCCAGCATTTT
v_call: TRBV7-2; j_call: TRBJ2-5; clone_size: .; d_call: TRBD2; cdr3_aa: CASRRGGASETQYF; cdr3_nt: TGTGCCAGCAGACGCGGGGGGGCCTCGGAGACCCAGTACTTC
v_call: TRBV4-1; j_call: TRBJ2-1; clone_size: .; d_call: TRBD2; cdr3_aa: CASSQDLSGGAIYNEQFF; cdr3_nt: TGCGCCAGCAGCCAAGATCTTAGCGGGGGGGCGATTTACAATGAGCAGTTCTTC
v_call: TRBV7-2; j_call: TRBJ2-3; clone_size: .; d_call: TRBD2; cdr3_aa: CASSWTSGGTDTQYF; cdr3_nt: TGTGCCAGCAGCTGGACTAGCGGAGGAACAGATACGCAGTATTTT
v_call: TRBV18; j_call: TRBJ1-1; clone_size: .; d_call: TRBD1; cdr3_aa: CASSPPGGRNTEAFF; cdr3_nt: TGTGCCAGCTCACCTCCAGGGGGGCGAAACACTGAAGCTTTCTTT
v_call: TRBV4-3; j_call: TRBJ1-4; clone_size: .; d_call: .; cdr3_aa: CASSQDITEKLFF; cdr3_nt: TGCGCCAGCAGCCAAGATATAACAGAGAAACTGTTTTTT
v_call: TRBV25-1; j_call: TRBJ2-3; clone_size: .; d_call: .; cdr3_aa: CASSPGSYTQYF; cdr3_nt: TGTGCCAGCAGCCCCGGTAGCTATACGCAGTATTTT
v_call: TRBV7-2; j_call: TRBJ2-2; clone_size: .; d_call: .; cdr3_aa: CASSLLNTGELFF; cdr3_nt: TGTGCCAGCAGCTTACTTAACACCGGGGAGCTGTTTTTT
v_call: TRBV11-2; j_call: TRBJ2-5; clone_size: .; d_call: .; cdr3_aa: CASSLVGRAGRSLETQYF; cdr3_nt: TGTGCCAGCAGCTTAGTGGGTCGAGCGGGTCGTTCGTTAGAGACCCAGTACTTC
v_call: TRBV24-1; j_call: TRBJ2-3; clone_size: .; d_call: .; cdr3_aa: CATSGGWVEDTQYF; cdr3_nt: TGTGCCACCTCGGGTGGGTGGGTTGAAGATACGCAGTATTTT
v_call: TRBV7-2; j_call: TRBJ2-7; clone_size: .; d_call: .; cdr3_aa: CASSLASSDTSYEQYF; cdr3_nt: TGTGCCAGCAGCTTAGCTTCGAGTGACACATCTTACGAGCAGTACTTC
v_call: TRBV9; j_call: TRBJ2-7; clone_size: once; d_call: .; cdr3_aa: CASSSAASYEQYF; cdr3_nt: TGTGCCAGCAGCTCCGCGGCGTCCTACGAGCAGTACTTC
v_call: TRBV28; j_call: TRBJ2-3; clone_size: .; d_call: TRBD1; cdr3_aa: CATTGQLTDTQYF; cdr3_nt: TGTGCCACCACGGGACAGTTGACAGATACGCAGTATTTT
v_call: TRBV19; j_call: TRBJ1-5; clone_size: .; d_call: .; cdr3_aa: CASSILEEQPQHF; cdr3_nt: TGTGCCAGTAGTATCCTGGAGGAACAGCCCCAGCATTTT
v_call: TRBV18; j_call: TRBJ1-4; clone_size: few; d_call: .; cdr3_aa: CASSPPELEKLFF; cdr3_nt: TGTGCCAGCTCACCCCCCGAGCTTGAAAAACTGTTTTTT
v_call: TRBV9; j_call: TRBJ2-2; clone_size: .; d_call: .; cdr3_aa: CASSVGGNTGELFF; cdr3_nt: TGTGCCAGCAGCGTCGGGGGGAACACCGGGGAGCTGTTTTTT
v_call: TRBV7-9; j_call: TRBJ2-7; clone_size: .; d_call: TRBD2; cdr3_aa: CASSAASGKGEQYF; cdr3_nt: TGTGCCAGCAGCGCGGCTAGCGGGAAGGGGGAGCAGTACTTC
v_call: TRBV30; j_call: TRBJ1-6; clone_size: .; d_call: .; cdr3_aa: CAWAVEFNSPLHF; cdr3_nt: TGTGCCTGGGCGGTGGAGTTTAATTCACCCCTCCACTTT
v_call: TRBV4-1; j_call: TRBJ2-7; clone_size: .; d_call: .; cdr3_aa: CASSQDAVAGRDIPYEQYF; cdr3_nt: TGCGCCAGCAGCCAAGATGCGGTGGCCGGGAGAGACATCCCCTACGAGCAGTACTTC
v_call: TRBV12-3/TRBV12-4; j_call: TRBJ1-5; clone_size: .; d_call: .; cdr3_aa: CASSRTEYQPQHF; cdr3_nt: TGTGCCAGCAGCCGGACAGAGTATCAGCCCCAGCATTTT
v_call: TRBV12-5; j_call: TRBJ2-2; clone_size: .; d_call: .; cdr3_aa: CASGLGTPNTGELFF; cdr3_nt: TGTGCTAGTGGTTTGGGGACACCGAACACCGGGGAGCTGTTTTTT
v_call: TRBV18; j_call: TRBJ1-6; clone_size: few; d_call: TRBD1; cdr3_aa: CASSPLSRTGGAPLHF; cdr3_nt: TGTGCCAGCTCACCCTTGTCGAGGACAGGTGGCGCACCCCTCCACTTT
v_call: TRBV6-5; j_call: TRBJ2-1; clone_size: .; d_call: TRBD2; cdr3_aa: CASRTGTSGNNEQFF; cdr3_nt: TGTGCCAGCAGGACCGGGACTAGCGGCAACAATGAGCAGTTCTTC
v_call: TRBV6-5; j_call: TRBJ2-7; clone_size: .; d_call: .; cdr3_aa: CASSFRGGLYEQYF; cdr3_nt: TGTGCCAGCAGTTTCAGAGGGGGTCTCTACGAGCAGTACTTC
v_call: TRBV11-2; j_call: TRBJ1-1; clone_size: few; d_call: .; cdr3_aa: CASLRGTEAFF; cdr3_nt: TGTGCCAGCCTAAGGGGTACTGAAGCTTTCTTT
v_call: TRBV7-9; j_call: TRBJ2-7; clone_size: .; d_call: TRBD2; cdr3_aa: CASSLRTSGSSDEQYF; cdr3_nt: TGTGCCAGCAGCCTGAGGACTAGCGGGAGTTCCGACGAGCAGTACTTC
v_call: TRBV27; j_call: TRBJ2-7; clone_size: .; d_call: TRBD1; cdr3_aa: CASSSGTGPEQYF; cdr3_nt: TGTGCCAGCAGTTCCGGGACAGGTCCCGAGCAGTACTTC
v_call: TRBV12-5; j_call: TRBJ1-2; clone_size: .; d_call: .; cdr3_aa: CASGPEEGLLYGYTF; cdr3_nt: TGTGCTAGTGGCCCCGAGGAGGGTTTACTCTATGGCTACACCTTC
v_call: TRBV9; j_call: TRBJ2-5; clone_size: once; d_call: .; cdr3_aa: CASSVGIRGSGETQYF; cdr3_nt: TGTGCCAGCAGCGTAGGTATAAGGGGGTCTGGGGAGACCCAGTACTTC
v_call: TRBV5-1; j_call: TRBJ1-1; clone_size: .; d_call: .; cdr3_aa: CASSLGTLNTEAFF; cdr3_nt: TGCGCCAGCAGCTTGGGGACATTAAACACTGAAGCTTTCTTT
v_call: TRBV9; j_call: TRBJ2-1; clone_size: .; d_call: .; cdr3_aa: CASSRLPGTNSYNEQFF; cdr3_nt: TGTGCCAGCAGCCGACTCCCCGGGACAAACTCCTACAATGAGCAGTTCTTC
v_call: TRBV10-3; j_call: TRBJ2-7; clone_size: .; d_call: TRBD2; cdr3_aa: CAISDPDILAGGTNEQYF; cdr3_nt: TGTGCCATCAGTGACCCGGACATTCTAGCGGGAGGGACGAACGAGCAGTACTTC
v_call: TRBV2; j_call: TRBJ2-2; clone_size: .; d_call: TRBD2; cdr3_aa: CASRTGTSPPGELFF; cdr3_nt: TGTGCCAGCAGAACCGGGACTAGCCCACCCGGGGAGCTGTTTTTT
v_call: TRBV20-1; j_call: TRBJ2-7; clone_size: few; d_call: .; cdr3_aa: CSARLDYEQYF; cdr3_nt: TGCAGTGCTAGACTAGATTACGAGCAGTACTTC
v_call: TRBV28; j_call: TRBJ2-3; clone_size: .; d_call: .; cdr3_aa: CASTRSGGMADTQYF; cdr3_nt: TGTGCCAGCACCCGGTCTGGCGGGATGGCAGATACGCAGTATTTT
v_call: TRBV7-9; j_call: TRBJ2-1; clone_size: .; d_call: .; cdr3_aa: CASSPDRIYNEQFF; cdr3_nt: TGTGCCAGCAGCCCCGACAGAATCTACAATGAGCAGTTCTTC
v_call: TRBV7-9; j_call: TRBJ1-6; clone_size: few; d_call: .; cdr3_aa: CASSLAGGDNSPLHF; cdr3_nt: TGTGCCAGCAGCTTAGCGGGGGGGGATAATTCACCCCTCCACTTT
v_call: TRBV7-2; j_call: TRBJ2-5; clone_size: .; d_call: .; cdr3_aa: CASRRGGGWGETQYF; cdr3_nt: TGTGCCAGCCGGCGAGGCGGGGGCTGGGGGGAGACCCAGTACTTC